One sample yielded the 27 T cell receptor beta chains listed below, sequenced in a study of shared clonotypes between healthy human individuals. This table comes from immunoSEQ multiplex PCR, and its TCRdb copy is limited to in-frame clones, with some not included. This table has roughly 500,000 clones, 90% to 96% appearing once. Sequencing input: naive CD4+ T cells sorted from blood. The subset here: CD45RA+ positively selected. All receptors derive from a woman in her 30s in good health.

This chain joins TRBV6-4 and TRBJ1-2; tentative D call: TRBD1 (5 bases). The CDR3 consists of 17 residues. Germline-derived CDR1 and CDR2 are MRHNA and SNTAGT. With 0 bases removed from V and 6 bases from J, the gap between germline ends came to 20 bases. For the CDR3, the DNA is TGTGCCAGCAGTGACTCGTGGGACCCGCTTTCGCTTGATGGCTACACCTTC. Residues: CASSDSWDPLSLDGYTF.

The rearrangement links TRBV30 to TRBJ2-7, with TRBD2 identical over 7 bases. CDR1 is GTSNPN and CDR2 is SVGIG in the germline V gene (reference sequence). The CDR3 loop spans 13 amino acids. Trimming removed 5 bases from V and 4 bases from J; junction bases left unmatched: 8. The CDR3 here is CAWERDSMYEQYF. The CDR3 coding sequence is TGTGCCTGGGAGCGGGACTCAATGTACGAGCAGTACTTC.

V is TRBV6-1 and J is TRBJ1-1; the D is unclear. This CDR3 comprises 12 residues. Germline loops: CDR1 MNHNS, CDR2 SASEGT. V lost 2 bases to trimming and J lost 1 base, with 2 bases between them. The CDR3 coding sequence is TGTGCCAGCAGTGAAAGGAACACTGAAGCTTTCTTT. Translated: CASSERNTEAFF.

The CDR3 sequence is CAISESKQTEQFF. The CDR3 DNA sequence: TGTGCCATCAGTGAGTCTAAACAGACAGAGCAGTTCTTC. The V call is TRBV10-3, the J call TRBJ2-1; D is undetermined. The V gene lost 0 bases and the J gene lost 10 bases, with 10 bases spanning the gap. CDR3 length equals 13 residues. Germline values: CDR1 ENHRY, CDR2 SYGVKD.

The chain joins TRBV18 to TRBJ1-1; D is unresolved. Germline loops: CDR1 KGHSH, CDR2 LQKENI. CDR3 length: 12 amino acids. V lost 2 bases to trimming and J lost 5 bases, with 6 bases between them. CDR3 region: CASSPTWTEAFF. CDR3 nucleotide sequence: TGTGCCAGCTCACCAACGTGGACTGAAGCTTTCTTT.

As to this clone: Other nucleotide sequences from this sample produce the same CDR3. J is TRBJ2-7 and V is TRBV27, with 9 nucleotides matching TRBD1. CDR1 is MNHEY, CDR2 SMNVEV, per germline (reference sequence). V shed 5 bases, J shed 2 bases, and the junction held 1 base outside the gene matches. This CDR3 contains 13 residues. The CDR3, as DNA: TGTGCCAGCAGTGGGACAGGGACCTACGAGCAGTACTTC. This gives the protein CASSGTGTYEQYF.

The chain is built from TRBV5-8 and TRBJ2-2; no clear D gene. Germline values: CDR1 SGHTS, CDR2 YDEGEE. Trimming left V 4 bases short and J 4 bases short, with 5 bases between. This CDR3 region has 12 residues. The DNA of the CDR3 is TGTGCCAGCAGCACCTCCACCGGGGAGCTGTTTTTT. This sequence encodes CASSTSTGELFF.

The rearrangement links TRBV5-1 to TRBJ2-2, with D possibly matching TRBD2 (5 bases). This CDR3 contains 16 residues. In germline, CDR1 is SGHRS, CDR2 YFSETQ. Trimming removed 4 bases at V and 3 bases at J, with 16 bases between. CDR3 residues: CASSPGLGMDTGELFF. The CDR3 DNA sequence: TGCGCCAGCAGCCCCGGACTCGGGATGGACACCGGGGAGCTGTTTTTT.

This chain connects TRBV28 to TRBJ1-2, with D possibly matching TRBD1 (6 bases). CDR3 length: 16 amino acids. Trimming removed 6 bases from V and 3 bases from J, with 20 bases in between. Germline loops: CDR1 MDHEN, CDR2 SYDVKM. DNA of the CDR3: TGTGCCAGCAGCCAATTGACACCAGGGGCCGACTATGGCTACACCTTC. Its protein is CASSQLTPGADYGYTF.

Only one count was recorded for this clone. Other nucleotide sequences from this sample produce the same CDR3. Here the CDR3 reads CASSETDTQYF. The CDR3 nucleotides read TGTGCCAGCAGTGAGACAGATACGCAGTATTTT. The chain combines TRBV25-1 with TRBJ2-3, with D hard to call. The CDR3 loop spans 11 amino acids. Trimming cost V 3 bases and J 3 bases, with 1 base left between them. CDR1 MGHDK and CDR2 SYGVNS come from the germline V gene. Drawing the rest from reference TRBV25-1 and TRBJ2-3, the complete variable domain is EADIYQTPRYLVIGTGKKITLECSQTMGHDKMYWYQQDPGMELHLIHYSYGVNSTEKGDLSSESTVSRIRTEHFPLTLESARPSHTSQYLCASSETDTQYFGPGTRLTVL.

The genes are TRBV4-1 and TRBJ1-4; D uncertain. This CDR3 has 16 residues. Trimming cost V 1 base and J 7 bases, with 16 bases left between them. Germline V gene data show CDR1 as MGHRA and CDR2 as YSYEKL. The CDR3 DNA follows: TGCGCCAGCAGCCAAGGGTTGGGAGGGTTGGGTGAAAAACTGTTTTTT. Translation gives CASSQGLGGLGEKLFF.

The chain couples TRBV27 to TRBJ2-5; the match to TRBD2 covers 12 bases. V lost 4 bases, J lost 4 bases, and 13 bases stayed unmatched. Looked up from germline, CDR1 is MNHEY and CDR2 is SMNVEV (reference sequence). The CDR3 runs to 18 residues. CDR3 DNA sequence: TGTGCCAGCAGTTCCGGACTAGCGGGACCTCATGGTTCAGAGACCCAGTACTTC. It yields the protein CASSSGLAGPHGSETQYF.

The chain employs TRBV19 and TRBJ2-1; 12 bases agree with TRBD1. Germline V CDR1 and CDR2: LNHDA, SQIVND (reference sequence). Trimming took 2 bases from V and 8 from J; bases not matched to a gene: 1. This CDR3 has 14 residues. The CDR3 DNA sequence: TGTGCCAGTAGTATACGGGACAGGGGGCATGAGCAGTTCTTC. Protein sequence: CASSIRDRGHEQFF.

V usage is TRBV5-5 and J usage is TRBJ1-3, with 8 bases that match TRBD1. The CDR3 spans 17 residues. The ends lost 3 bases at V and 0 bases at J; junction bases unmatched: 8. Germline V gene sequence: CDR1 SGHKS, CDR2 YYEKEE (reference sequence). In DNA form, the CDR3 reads TGTGCCAGCAGCTCCCGTGGGACAGGACACTCTGGAAACACCATATATTTT. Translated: CASSSRGTGHSGNTIYF.

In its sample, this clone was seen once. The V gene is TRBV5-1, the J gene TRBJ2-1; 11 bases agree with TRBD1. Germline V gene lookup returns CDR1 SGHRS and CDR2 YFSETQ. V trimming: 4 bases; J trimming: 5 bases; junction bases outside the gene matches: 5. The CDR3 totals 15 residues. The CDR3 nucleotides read TGCGCCAGCAGCCGGACAGGGGGCAGGGACAATGAGCAGTTCTTC. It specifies CASSRTGGRDNEQFF.

The CDR3 sequence: CASSSESRSYNSPLHF. Written as DNA, the CDR3 is TGTGCCAGCAGTTCTGAGTCCCGCTCCTATAATTCACCCCTCCACTTT. The V and J genes are TRBV6-5 and TRBJ1-6; D unclear. CDR1 MNHEY and CDR2 SVGAGI come from the germline V gene. V lost 4 bases and J 0 bases, leaving 10 bases between the germline ends. The CDR3 runs to 16 residues.

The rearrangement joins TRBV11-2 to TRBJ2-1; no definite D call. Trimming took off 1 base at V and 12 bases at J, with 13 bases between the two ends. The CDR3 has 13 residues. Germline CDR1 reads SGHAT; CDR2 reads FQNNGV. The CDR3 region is CASSLVESHRQFF. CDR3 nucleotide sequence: TGTGCCAGCAGCTTAGTAGAATCTCATAGGCAGTTCTTC.

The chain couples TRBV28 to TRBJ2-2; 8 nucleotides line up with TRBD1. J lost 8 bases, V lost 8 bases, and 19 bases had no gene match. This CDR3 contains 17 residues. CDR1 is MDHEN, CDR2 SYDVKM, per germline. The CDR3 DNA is TGTGCCAGCGCAGGGCGCCGAGCAGGGGGCTTTGGTGGGGAGCTGTTTTTT. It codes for CASAGRRAGGFGGELFF.

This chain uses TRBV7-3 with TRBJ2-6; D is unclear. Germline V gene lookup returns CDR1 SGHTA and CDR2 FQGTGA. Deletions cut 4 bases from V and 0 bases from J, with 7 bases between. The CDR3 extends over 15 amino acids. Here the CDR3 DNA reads TGTGCCAGCAGCTCAACCCGCTCTGGGGCCAACGTCCTGACTTTC. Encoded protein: CASSSTRSGANVLTF.

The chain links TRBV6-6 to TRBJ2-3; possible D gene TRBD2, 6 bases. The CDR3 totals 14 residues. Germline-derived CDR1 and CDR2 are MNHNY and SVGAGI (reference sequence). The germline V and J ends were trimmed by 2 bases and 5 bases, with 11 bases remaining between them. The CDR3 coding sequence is TGTGCCAGCAGTTACGATAATAGCGGAGATACGCAGTATTTT. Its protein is CASSYDNSGDTQYF.

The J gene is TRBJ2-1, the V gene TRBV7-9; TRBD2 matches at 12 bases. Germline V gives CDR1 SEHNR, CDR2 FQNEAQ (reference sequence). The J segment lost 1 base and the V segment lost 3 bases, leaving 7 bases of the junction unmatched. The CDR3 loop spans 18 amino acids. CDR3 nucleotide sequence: TGTGCCAGCAGCTTGGAACTAGCGGGAGGCCTATCCTACAATGAGCAGTTCTTC. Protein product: CASSLELAGGLSYNEQFF.

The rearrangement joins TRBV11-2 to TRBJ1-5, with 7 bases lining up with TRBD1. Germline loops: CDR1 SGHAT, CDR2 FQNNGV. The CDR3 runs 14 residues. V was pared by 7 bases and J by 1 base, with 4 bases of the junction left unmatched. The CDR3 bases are TGTGCCAGCACCCGGGGACAGAGCAATCAGCCCCAGCATTTT. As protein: CASTRGQSNQPQHF. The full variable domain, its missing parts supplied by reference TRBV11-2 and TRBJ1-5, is EAGVAQSPRYKIIEKRQSVAFWCNPISGHATLYWYQQILGQGPKLLIQFQNNGVVDDSQLPKDRFSAERLKGVDSTLKIQPAKLEDSAVYLCASTRGQSNQPQHFGDGTRLSIL.

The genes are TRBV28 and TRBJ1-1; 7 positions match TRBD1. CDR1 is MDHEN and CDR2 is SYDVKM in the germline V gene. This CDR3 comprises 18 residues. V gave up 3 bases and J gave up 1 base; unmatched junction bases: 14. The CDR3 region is CASSFRPRDSRANTEAFF. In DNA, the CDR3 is TGTGCCAGCAGTTTCCGACCCCGGGACAGCAGAGCGAACACTGAAGCTTTCTTT. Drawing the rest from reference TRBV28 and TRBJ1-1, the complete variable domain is DVKVTQSSRYLVKRTGEKVFLECVQDMDHENMFWYRQDPGLGLRLIYFSYDVKMKEKGDIPEGYSVSREKKERFSLILESASTNQTSMYLCASSFRPRDSRANTEAFFGQGTRLTVV.

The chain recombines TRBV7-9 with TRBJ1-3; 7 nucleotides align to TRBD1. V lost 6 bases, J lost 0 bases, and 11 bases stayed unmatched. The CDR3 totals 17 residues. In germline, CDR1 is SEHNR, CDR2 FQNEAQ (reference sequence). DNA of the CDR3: TGTGCCAGCAGTTCTCGACAGGGCCCTGCCTCTGGAAACACCATATATTTT. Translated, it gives CASSSRQGPASGNTIYF. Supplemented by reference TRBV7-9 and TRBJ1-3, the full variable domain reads DTGVSQNPRHKITKRGQNVTFRCDPISEHNRLYWYRQTLGQGPEFLTYFQNEAQLEKSRLLSDRFSAERPKGSFSTLEIQRTEQGDSAMYLCASSSRQGPASGNTIYFGEGSWLTVV.

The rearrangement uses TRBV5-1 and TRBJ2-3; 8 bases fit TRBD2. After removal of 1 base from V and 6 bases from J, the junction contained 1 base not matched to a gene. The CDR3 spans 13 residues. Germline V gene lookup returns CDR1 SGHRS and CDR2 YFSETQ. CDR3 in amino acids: CASSLTGGDTQYF. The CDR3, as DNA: TGCGCCAGCAGCTTGACGGGAGGGGATACGCAGTATTTT. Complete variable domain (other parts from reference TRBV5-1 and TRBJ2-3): KAGVTQTPRYLIKTRGQQVTLSCSPISGHRSVSWYQQTPGQGLQFLFEYFSETQRNKGNFPGRFSGRQFSNSRSEMNVSTLELGDSALYLCASSLTGGDTQYFGPGTRLTVL.

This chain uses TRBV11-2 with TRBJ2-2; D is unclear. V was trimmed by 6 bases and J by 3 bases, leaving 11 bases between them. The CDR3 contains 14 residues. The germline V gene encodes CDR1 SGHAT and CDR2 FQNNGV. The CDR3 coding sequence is TGTGCCAGCAGTGACCCCTGGGACACCGGGGAGCTGTTTTTT. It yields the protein CASSDPWDTGELFF.

Here the CDR3 DNA reads TGTGCCAGCAGGCGGGACAGAAACTATGGCTACACCTTC. Translating gives CASRRDRNYGYTF. The rearrangement joins TRBV6-5 to TRBJ1-2, with TRBD1 matching 7 bases. Germline CDR1 MNHEY, CDR2 SVGAGI. The V and J ends lost 6 bases and 2 bases, in that order; junction bases with no gene match: 3. This CDR3 has 13 residues.